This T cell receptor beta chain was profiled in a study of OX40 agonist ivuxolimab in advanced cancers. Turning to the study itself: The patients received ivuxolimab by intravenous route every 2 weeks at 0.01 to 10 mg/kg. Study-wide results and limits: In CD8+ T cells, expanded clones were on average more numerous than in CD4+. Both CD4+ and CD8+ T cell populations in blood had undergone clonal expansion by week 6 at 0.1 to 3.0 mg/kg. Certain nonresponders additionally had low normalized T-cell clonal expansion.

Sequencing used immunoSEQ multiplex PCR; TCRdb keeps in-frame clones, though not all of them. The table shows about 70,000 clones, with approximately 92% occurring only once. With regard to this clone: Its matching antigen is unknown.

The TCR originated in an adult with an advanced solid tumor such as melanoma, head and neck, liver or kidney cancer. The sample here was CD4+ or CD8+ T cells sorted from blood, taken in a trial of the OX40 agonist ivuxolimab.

DNA for the CDR3: TGCAGTCCACTGGCTACTGGGGAGCAGTTCTTC. Translation gives CSPLATGEQFF. V and J are TRBV20-1 and TRBJ2-1; no clear D gene. In germline, CDR1 is DFQATT, CDR2 SNEGSKA (reference sequence). Deletions cut 8 bases from V and 10 bases from J, with 15 bases between. This CDR3 is 11 amino acids long.